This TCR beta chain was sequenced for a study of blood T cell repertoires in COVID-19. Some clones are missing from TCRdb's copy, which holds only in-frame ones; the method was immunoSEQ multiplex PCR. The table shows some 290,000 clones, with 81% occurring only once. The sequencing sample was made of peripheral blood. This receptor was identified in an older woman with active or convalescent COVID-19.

CDR3 nucleotide sequence: TGTGCCAGCAGTGATCGACAGGGTCTTAGCTCTGGAAACACCATATATTTT. The encoded protein is CASSDRQGLSSGNTIYF. V and J are TRBV2 and TRBJ1-3; 7 nucleotides agree with TRBD1. The V and J ends lost 3 bases and 0 bases, in that order; junction bases with no gene match: 8. The CDR3 runs to 17 residues. Germline V CDR1 and CDR2: SNHLY, FYNNEI.